The T cell receptor (beta chain) described here comes from a study of cytomegalovirus exposure and HLA in healthy donors. Across the whole study: Among the 398 genotyped donors, 65% to 90% were placed in the Caucasian-associated ancestry cluster. Study-level points and caveats: Using the classifier, cytomegalovirus status was reportedly diagnosed with high specificity and sensitivity. Most observed TCR sequences were rare, whereas some public TCRs were detected in many donors.

The study sampled nominally healthy donors, though unrecorded immune exposures were likely. A remark on this clone: Its antigen is still unknown.

Germline CDR1 is SEHNR and CDR2 is FQNEAQ (reference sequence). Trimming took 2 bases from V and 2 from J, leaving 13 bases between them. The CDR3 consists of 15 residues. PCR used 60 Vbeta primers and 13 Jbeta primers. Clones were sequenced by immunoSEQ multiplex PCR, and TCRdb holds only the in-frame ones, with some missing. This table has approximately 260,000 clones, about 90% appearing once. This chain links TRBV7-9 with TRBJ2-7; TRBD2 might be the D (6 bases). The sample taken for sequencing was PBMCs. The clonotype originates from a girl under 10 years old in good health and CMV-seronegative. CDR3 bases: TGTGCCAGCAGCTTACTAGCGCCTCCAACCTACGAGCAGTACTTC. Translation gives CASSLLAPPTYEQYF.